This TCR beta chain was recovered during a study of early stage breast cancer tumors. Study background: Of about 17 invasive breast tumors, about a dozen were hormone receptor-positive, HER2-negative. About eight ER+/PR+/HER2- tumors were invasive ductal; a few were invasive lobular.

General study findings and limits: Bulk DNA sequencing of unsorted cells missed chain pairing and markers. Tumors had approximately 2.7-fold higher T cell density and higher clonality than adjacent normal breast tissue.

Note on this clone: Its antigen is undetermined.

Germline V gene data show CDR1 as WNHNN and CDR2 as SYGVQD (reference sequence). The V end was cut by 4 bases, the J end by 0 bases, with 5 bases between. The length of the CDR3 is 13 residues. Assay: immunoSEQ multiplex PCR; the TCRdb copy retains only in-frame clones and omits some. The sample records about 51,000 clones, over 75% being singletons. This clonotype was sampled from a person aged 35-50 years with breast cancer. Material: blood. The chain uses TRBV10-1 and TRBJ2-3; D call uncertain. The CDR3: CASSALSTDTQYF. As DNA, the CDR3 is TGCGCCAGCAGTGCTTTGAGCACAGATACGCAGTATTTT.